This T cell receptor beta chain came from a study of persistence of HIV-infected CD4 T cells (dated by TCRdb to about 2020). At the level of the whole study: The median time participants had been on suppressive ART was 7 to 8 years. Peripheral blood samples of up to roughly 200 mL were taken at multiple time points, with the exception of a couple of participants who underwent leukapheresis at a single time point. Anti-CD3/anti-CD28 stimulation activated a higher proportion of cells, with a lower memory fraction, than antigen stimulation. The study isolated CMV- and HIV-1 Gag-responding CD4+ T cells from ART-treated individuals to examine antigen-driven clonal expansion of HIV-1-infected cells. TCRbeta sequencing assessed the clonality of all cells in each sorted population, while proviral sequencing assessed the clonality of infected cells. In the cross-participant TCR cluster analysis, 8 participants were included for CMV and roughly 7 participants were included for Gag.

The germline V gene encodes CDR1 KGHDR and CDR2 SFDVKD. From the cysteine up to the phenylalanine, the CDR3 has a length of 15 residues. The sequence is cut down to CDR3 DNA, 45 bases in frame from base 1. The V end loses 6 bases and the J end loses 0 bases, and a stretch of 8 bases separates them. With respect to this clone: The antigen this receptor binds is unknown. Nothing much larger sits one base from this clone, and base qualities are not available.

The immunoSEQ hsTCRB assay version 4 in survey mode was used to sequence TCRbeta repertoires from genomic DNA. For TCRbeta sequencing, genomic DNA was diluted to around 11 ng/uL, with up to about 1 ug used per sample. Under the source paper's analysis protocol: Analysis of the TCRbeta data was done in ImmunoSeq Analyzer 3.0, and diversity was computed on productive nucleotide rearrangements. The improved Chao index was used to estimate lower-bound TCR diversity, and the Gini coefficient was used to estimate clonality using the Immunarch R package. Nucleotide rearrangements that differed but encoded the same CDR3beta amino acid sequence were counted as separate clonotypes. TCRbeta sequences significantly enriched in antigen-responding cells relative to anti-CD3/anti-CD28-activated cells were identified by differential abundance analysis. GLIPH2 clustered TCRs by predicted peptide-MHC specificity, both within individual participants and across merged participant data sets. TCRdb holds this immuneACCESS table with in-frame rearrangements only. Some clones are missing; in checked studies, unresolved V genes explain under half, and the rest has no known cause. The DNA gave D and trimming, while V, J and clone size come from that table. The sample yields some 49,000 clones; more than 80% were counted once. In total, the top ten clones hold 3.3% of the sample.

Per the publication, the treatment or condition label means: suppressive antiretroviral therapy. As a nonspecific positive control representing the CD4+ T cell repertoire, the cells were stimulated with anti-CD3/anti-CD28 magnetic beads. Sorting of responding CD4+ T cells was based on upregulation of both CD40 ligand and CD69. HIV-1-infected adults in whom suppressive ART had been started during chronic infection were enrolled as participants. Plasma HIV-1 RNA had been undetectable (below 50 copies/mL) in participants for at least 4 years. To be included, participants needed a CD4+ T cell count above 400 cells/uL and a positive CMV serology. Before stimulation, PBMCs were isolated using density centrifugation and then depleted of CD8+ T cells. Stimulation of CD8-depleted PBMCs was carried out for approximately 18 hours with anti-CD28/CD49d costimulation, CD40-blocking antibody and enfuvirtide, to prevent new infections. Sorting was done on either a Beckman Coulter MoFlo Legacy or an XDP sorter, and propidium iodide was used to exclude dead cells. Genomic DNA was extracted using the QIAamp DNA Mini Kit for samples with more than one million cells and using the Quick-DNA Microprep Kit for all other samples.

Overall study results and their limits: TCRbeta richness in CMV- and Gag-responding cells was significantly lower than in anti-CD3/anti-CD28-responding cells; CMV-responding cells had higher oligoclonality than CD3/CD28-stimulated and Gag-responding cells. Antigen-responding cells were enriched for expanded CDR3beta sequences that were degenerate, which suggests that CD4+ responses to CMV and Gag underwent convergent selection. Bulk TCR analyses could not be restricted to the rare CMV-responding cells that actually carried HIV-1 proviruses. The study involved few individuals and tested only a limited range of antigens. Within the same sorted populations, how oligoclonal the TCRs were correlated with how oligoclonal the proviruses were.

The material was CD4+ T cells sorted from PBMCs after roughly 19-hour stimulation, obtained from a patient who received antiretroviral therapy. The cell subset or site tag for this specimen amounts to: CD40L+CD69+ CD4 T cells responding to anti-CD3/anti-CD28 beads, representing the overall repertoire. This receptor was taken from an adult woman with HIV who was CMV-seropositive. The V and J genes are TRBV24-1 and TRBJ2-6, with the D gene not confidently named. CDR3 region: CATSSPNSGANVLTF. At the DNA level, the sequence is TGTGCCACCAGTTCCCCTAACTCTGGGGCCAACGTCCTGACTTTC.